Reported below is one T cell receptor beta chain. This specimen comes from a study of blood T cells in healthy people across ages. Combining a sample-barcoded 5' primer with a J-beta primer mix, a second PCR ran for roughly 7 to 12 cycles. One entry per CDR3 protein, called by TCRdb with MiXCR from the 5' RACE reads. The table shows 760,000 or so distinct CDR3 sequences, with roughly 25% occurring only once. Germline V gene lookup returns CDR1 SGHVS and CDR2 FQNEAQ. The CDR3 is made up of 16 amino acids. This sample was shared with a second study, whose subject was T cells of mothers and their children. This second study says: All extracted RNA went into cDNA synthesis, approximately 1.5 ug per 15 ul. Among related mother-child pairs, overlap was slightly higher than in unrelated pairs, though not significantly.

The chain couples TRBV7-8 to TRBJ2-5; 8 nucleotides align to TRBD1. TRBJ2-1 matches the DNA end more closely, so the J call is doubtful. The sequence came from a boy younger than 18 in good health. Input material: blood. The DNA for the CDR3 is TGTGCCAGCAGCTCCTGGACAGGGTTCGAACGGGGTGAGCAGTTCTTC. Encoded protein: CASSSWTGFERGEQFF.